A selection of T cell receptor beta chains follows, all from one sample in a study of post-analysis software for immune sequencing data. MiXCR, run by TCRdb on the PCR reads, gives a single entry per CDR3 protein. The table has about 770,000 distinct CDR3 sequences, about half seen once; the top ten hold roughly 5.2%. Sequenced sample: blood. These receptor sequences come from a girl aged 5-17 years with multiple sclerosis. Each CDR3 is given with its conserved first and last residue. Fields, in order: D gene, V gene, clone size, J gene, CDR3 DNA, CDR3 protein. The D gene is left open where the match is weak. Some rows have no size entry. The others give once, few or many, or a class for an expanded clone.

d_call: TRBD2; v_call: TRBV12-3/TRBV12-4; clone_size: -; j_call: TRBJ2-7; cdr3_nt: TGTGCCAGCAGTTCCCTAGCGGATGGGGGCGAGCAGTACTTC; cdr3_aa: CASSSLADGGEQYF
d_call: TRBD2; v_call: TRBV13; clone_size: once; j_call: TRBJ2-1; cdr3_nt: TGTGCCAGCAGCGGACCGGGACTAGCGGGAGTTGGGCAGTTCTTC; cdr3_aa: CASSGPGLAGVGQFF
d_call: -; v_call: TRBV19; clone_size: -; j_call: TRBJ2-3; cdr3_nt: TGTGCCAGTAGTATGGAGGGGAGTTCAGATACGCAGTATTTT; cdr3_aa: CASSMEGSSDTQYF
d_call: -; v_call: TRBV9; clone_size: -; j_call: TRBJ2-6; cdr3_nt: TGTGCCAGCAACGGCTATTCCCTCTCTGGGGCCAACGTCCTGACTTTC; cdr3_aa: CASNGYSLSGANVLTF
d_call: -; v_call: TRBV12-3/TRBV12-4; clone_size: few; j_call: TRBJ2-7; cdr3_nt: TGTGCCAGCAGCCCGGATAGCGGTGGGGCCAACGAGCAGTACTTC; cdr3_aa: CASSPDSGGANEQYF
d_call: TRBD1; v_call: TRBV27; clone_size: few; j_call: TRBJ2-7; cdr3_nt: TGTGCCAGCAGTTGGGACAGATCTTCCTACGAGCAGTACTTC; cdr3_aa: CASSWDRSSYEQYF
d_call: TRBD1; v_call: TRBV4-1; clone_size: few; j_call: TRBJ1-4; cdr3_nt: TGCGCCAGCAGCCAAGGCCAGGGGGCAGCTAATGAAAAACTGTTTTTT; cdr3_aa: CASSQGQGAANEKLFF
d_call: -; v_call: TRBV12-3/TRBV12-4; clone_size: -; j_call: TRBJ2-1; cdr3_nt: TGTGCCAGCAGGGCTGCGCTCAATGAGCAGTTCTTC; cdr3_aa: CASRAALNEQFF
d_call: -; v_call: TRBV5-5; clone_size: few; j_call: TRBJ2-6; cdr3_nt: TGTGCCAGCAGCTTCTTCTCCGGGGCCAACGTCCTGACTTTC; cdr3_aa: CASSFFSGANVLTF
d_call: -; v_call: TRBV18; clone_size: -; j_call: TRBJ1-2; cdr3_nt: TGTGCCAGCTCACCTCAGGACGGCTATGGCTACACCTTC; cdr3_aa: CASSPQDGYGYTF
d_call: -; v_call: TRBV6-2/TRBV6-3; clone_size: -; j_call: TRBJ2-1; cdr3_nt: TGTGCCAGCAGTTACTCGACACTCCACAATGAGCAGTTCTTC; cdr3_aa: CASSYSTLHNEQFF
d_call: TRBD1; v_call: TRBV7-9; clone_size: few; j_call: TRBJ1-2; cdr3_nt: TGTGCCAGCAGCTTAGGTACAACAGGGGCGTCTAATGGCTACACCTTC; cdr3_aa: CASSLGTTGASNGYTF
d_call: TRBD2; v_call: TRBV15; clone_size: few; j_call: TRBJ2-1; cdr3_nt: TGTGCCACCAGCAGAGATAAGGGAGGGAACAATGAGCAGTTCTTC; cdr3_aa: CATSRDKGGNNEQFF
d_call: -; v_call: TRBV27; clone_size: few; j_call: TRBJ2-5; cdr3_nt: TGTGCCAGTGCTTTAGGGAGGACCCAGTACTTC; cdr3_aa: CASALGRTQYF
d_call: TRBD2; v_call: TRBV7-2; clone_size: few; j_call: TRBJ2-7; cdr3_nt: TGTGCCAGCAGCCAACGTGGCGGACTAGTAGGGGTCGAGCAGTACTTC; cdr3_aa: CASSQRGGLVGVEQYF
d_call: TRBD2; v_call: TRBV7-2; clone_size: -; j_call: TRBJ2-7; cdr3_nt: TGTGCCAGCAGCTCCCTTCGAGCTAGCGGGACGGGAGTGCGAGAGCAGTACTTC; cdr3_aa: CASSSLRASGTGVREQYF
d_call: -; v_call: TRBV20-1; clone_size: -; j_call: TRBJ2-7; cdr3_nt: TGCAGTTCCTTGGCAGGCGGAAGCTCCTACAATGAGCAGTACTTC; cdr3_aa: CSSLAGGSSYNEQYF
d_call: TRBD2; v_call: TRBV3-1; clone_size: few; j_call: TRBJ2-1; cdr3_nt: TGTGCCAGCAGCCAAGTTCCCACTCTGAGCGGGAAGGGTGAGCAGTTCTTC; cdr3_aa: CASSQVPTLSGKGEQFF
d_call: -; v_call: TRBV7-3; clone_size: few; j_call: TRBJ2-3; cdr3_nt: TGTGCCAGCAGCTCCCCCGGAGGGGATACGCAGTATTTT; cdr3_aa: CASSSPGGDTQYF
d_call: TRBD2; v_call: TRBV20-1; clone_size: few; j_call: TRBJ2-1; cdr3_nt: TGCAGTGCTAGACGAGCGGCGGGAGCTTTGAGCTCCTACAATGAGCAGTTCTTC; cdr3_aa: CSARRAAGALSSYNEQFF
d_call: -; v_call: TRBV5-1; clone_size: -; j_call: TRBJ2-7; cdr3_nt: TGCGCCAGCAGCTTAGTCGGCTGGACGGTCGCCCTAAACGAGCAGTACTTC; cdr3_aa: CASSLVGWTVALNEQYF
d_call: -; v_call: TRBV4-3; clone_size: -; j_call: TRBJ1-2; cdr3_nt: TGCGCCAGCAGCCAAGAAATTAATCCCGGAGGCTACACCTTC; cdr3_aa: CASSQEINPGGYTF
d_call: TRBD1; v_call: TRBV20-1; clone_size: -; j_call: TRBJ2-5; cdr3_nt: TGCAGTGGGACAGGGGTTGACCAAGAGACCCAGTACTTC; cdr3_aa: CSGTGVDQETQYF
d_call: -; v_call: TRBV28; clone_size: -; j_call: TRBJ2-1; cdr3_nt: TGTGCCAGCAGGACGGTCGGCGAGCCCTACAATGAGCAGTTCTTC; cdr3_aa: CASRTVGEPYNEQFF
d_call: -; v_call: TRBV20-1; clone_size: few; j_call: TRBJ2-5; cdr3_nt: TGCAGCGCCCGAGTCGAGACCCAGTACTTC; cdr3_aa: CSARVETQYF
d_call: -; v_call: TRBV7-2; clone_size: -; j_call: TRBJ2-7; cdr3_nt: TGTGCCAGCAGCCGGGTTAGCGGACAGTACTTC; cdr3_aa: CASSRVSGQYF
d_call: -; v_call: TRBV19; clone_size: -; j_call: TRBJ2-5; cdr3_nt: TGTGCCAGTAGTGGGGCTCTAGAGCGTTGGGAGACCCAGTACTTC; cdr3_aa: CASSGALERWETQYF
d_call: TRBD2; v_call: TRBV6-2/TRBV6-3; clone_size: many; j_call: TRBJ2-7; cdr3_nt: TGTGCCAGCAGTTACTCGATAGGACTAGTAGCCAACGAGCAGTACTTC; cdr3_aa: CASSYSIGLVANEQYF
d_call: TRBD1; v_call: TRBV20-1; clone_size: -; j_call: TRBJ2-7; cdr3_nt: TGCAGTGCTAGAAGATTAATGACAGGGGGCAACGACGAGCAGTACTTC; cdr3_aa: CSARRLMTGGNDEQYF
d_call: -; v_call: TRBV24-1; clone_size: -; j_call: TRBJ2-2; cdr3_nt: TGTGCCACCAGTGATTCCAGGACAGCGAACACCGGGGAGCTGTTTTTT; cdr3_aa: CATSDSRTANTGELFF
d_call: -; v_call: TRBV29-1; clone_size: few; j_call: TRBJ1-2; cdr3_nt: TGCAGCGTAGATTACGGGGGCTACACCTTC; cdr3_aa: CSVDYGGYTF
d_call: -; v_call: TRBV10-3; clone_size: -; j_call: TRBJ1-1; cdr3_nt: TGTGCCATCAGAACAACAGAGAACACTGAAGCTTTCTTT; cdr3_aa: CAIRTTENTEAFF
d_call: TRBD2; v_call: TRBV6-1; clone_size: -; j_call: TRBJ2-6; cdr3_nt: TGTGCCAGCAGTACACTAGCGGGAGCTTCCGGGGCCAACGTCCTGACTTTC; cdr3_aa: CASSTLAGASGANVLTF
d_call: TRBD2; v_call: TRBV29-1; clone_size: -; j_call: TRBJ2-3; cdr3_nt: TGCAGCGTTGAAGGGGATCCGGGACTAAGAACGCAGTATTTT; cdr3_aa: CSVEGDPGLRTQYF
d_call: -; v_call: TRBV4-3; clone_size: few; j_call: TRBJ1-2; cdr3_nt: TGCGCCAGCAGCCAAGACCCCGGCCGGGACTATGGCTACACCTTC; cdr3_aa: CASSQDPGRDYGYTF
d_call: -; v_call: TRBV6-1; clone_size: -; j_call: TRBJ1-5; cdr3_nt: TGTGCCAGTAGGGACCGCAACAATCAGCCCCAGCATTTT; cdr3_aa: CASRDRNNQPQHF
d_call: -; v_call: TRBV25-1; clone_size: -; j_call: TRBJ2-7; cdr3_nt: TGTGCCAGCAGTGAATGGGGAGTCTACGAGCAGTACTTC; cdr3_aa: CASSEWGVYEQYF
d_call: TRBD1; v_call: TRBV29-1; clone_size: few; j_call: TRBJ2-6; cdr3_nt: TGCAGCGTTGGGGACAGGGCCGGGGCCAACGTCCTGACTTTC; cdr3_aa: CSVGDRAGANVLTF
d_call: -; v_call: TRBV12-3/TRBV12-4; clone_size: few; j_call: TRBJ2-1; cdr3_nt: TGTGCCAGCACCCCCCTGGCGGCAGGCAATGAGCAGTTCTTC; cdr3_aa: CASTPLAAGNEQFF
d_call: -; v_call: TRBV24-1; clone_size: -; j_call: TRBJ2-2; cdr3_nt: TGTGCCACCAGTGATTTACAGAACACCGGGGAGCTGTTTTTT; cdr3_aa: CATSDLQNTGELFF
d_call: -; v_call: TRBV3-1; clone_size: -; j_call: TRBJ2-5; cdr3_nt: TGTGCCAGCAGCCAAGGCCATGTAGCCCGGAGGGGCCAAGAGACCCAGTACTTC; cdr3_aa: CASSQGHVARRGQETQYF
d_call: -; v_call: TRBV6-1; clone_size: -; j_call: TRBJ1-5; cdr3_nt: TGTGCCAGTGCGGACGGCAATCAGCCCCAGCATTTT; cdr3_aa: CASADGNQPQHF
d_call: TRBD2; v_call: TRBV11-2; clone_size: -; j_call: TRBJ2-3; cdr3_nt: TGTGCCAGCAGCTTGTTTCTAGGACTAGCGGGATTCGCAGATACGCAGTATTTT; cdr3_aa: CASSLFLGLAGFADTQYF
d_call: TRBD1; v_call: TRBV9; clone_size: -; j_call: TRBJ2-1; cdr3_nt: TGTGCCAGCAGCGTAGGACAGGGGCTTTACAATGAGCAGTTCTTC; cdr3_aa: CASSVGQGLYNEQFF
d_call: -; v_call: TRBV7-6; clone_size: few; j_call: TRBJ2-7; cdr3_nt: TGTGCCAGCAGCCTTGGGGCCCGCTCCTACGAGCAGTACTTC; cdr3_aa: CASSLGARSYEQYF